This T cell receptor (beta chain) is drawn from a study of control samples from healthy donors and cancer patients (dated by TCRdb to 2019 to 2021). Library creation used the immunoSEQ multiplex PCR assay. TCRdb limited this immuneACCESS table to in-frame rearrangements with V and J called. A share of clones is missing; checked studies link under half to unresolved V genes, and the rest is unexplained. A total of about 120,000 clones appear in this sample, around 92% of them only once. The ten largest clones take up approximately 0.58% of the sample. Counted from cysteine to phenylalanine, this CDR3 has 15 amino acids. Only the CDR3 DNA stays, 45 bases, in frame from base 1. Relative to germline, V is 5 bases shorter and J is 2 bases shorter, with 16 bases between their ends. As encoded in the germline V gene (reference sequence), CDR1 is LNHDA while CDR2 is SQIVND. Of note for this clone: The antigen it recognizes is unknown. No base-level quality is on record; no much larger clone is a single base apart.

The sequence links TRBV19 to TRBJ2-7, with a weak D call of TRBD2 (6 bases match). The clonotype originates from a man older than 75 with head and neck cancer. The sequencing input was PBMCs. This receptor carries the CDR3 CASSPRRDPAYEQYF. The nucleotide sequence is given as TGTGCCAGTAGTCCCCGGCGGGACCCGGCCTACGAGCAGTACTTC.